This note documents a single TCR beta chain sequence. By UMI-labeled 5' RACE, the TCR beta libraries were made. TCRdb reanalyzed the 5' RACE reads, giving one entry per CDR3 protein sequence and no DNA. With roughly 10,000 distinct CDR3 sequences in the sample, the ten largest clones hold approximately 16%. This CDR3 spans 18 amino acids. Per germline, CDR1 SGHRS and CDR2 YFSETQ. The record originates from a study of human CD8 memory T cell subsets. Sequencing was carried out using CD8+ stem-like memory T cells (TSCM and TCM) sorted from PBMCs. Subset given: stem-like memory CD8 T cells (TSTEM), CCR7+ PD-1- TIGIT-. This TCR was sampled from a human donor in good health. The rearrangement uses TRBV5-1 and TRBJ2-5; TCRdb's D call, TRBD1, is unchecked because there is no DNA. The CDR3 sequence is CASSRFPPGLRQVETQYF.